A single T cell receptor beta chain is shown here with its context. Under the authors' procedure: How many nucleated cells were present was estimated from reference gene primer amplification. The table came from immunoSEQ multiplex PCR; TCRdb's copy has only in-frame clones and leaves some out. D and trimming come from the DNA, and the V and J calls and clone size come from that table. The sample consists of about 200,000 clones, around nine tenths of them appearing once. The entry originates in a study of blood T cell repertoires in COVID-19. The CDR3 has 16 residues. Trimming at V came to 6 bases and at J to 2 bases, leaving 7 bases not matched to a gene. Germline V gene lookup returns CDR1 MDHEN and CDR2 SYDVKM.

V gene TRBV28 combines with J gene TRBJ1-1; 12 bases align to TRBD1. The sequenced sample consisted of peripheral blood. The source is a man younger than 35 with active or convalescent COVID-19. CDR3 region: CASSPGTGGVNTEAFF. CDR3 bases: TGTGCCAGCAGCCCCGGGACAGGGGGCGTCAACACTGAAGCTTTCTTT.